This T cell receptor beta chain comes out of a study of blood T cell repertoires in COVID-19. CDR1 is MRHNA and CDR2 is SNTAGT in the germline V gene. The ends lost 4 bases at V and 4 bases at J; junction bases unmatched: 6. The CDR3 is 15 residues long. The table came from immunoSEQ multiplex PCR; TCRdb's copy has only in-frame clones and leaves some out. Of tens of thousands of clones detected, approximately 81% appear once; the ten largest clones hold about 14%. This chain joins TRBV6-4 and TRBJ2-3; 9 bases agree with TRBD2. The TCR was taken from a woman aged 65 to 85 with acute or convalescent COVID-19. Material for sequencing was peripheral blood. The CDR3 loop is CASSGGSGSADTQYF. DNA of the CDR3: TGTGCCAGCAGTGGGGGTAGCGGGAGTGCAGATACGCAGTATTTT.